This T cell receptor (beta chain) was captured in a study of T-cell memory formation after mild COVID-19. There are 16 residues in the CDR3. The germline V gene encodes CDR1 MNHEY and CDR2 SVGAGI. Trimming stripped 0 bases from V and 7 bases from J, with 17 bases between. This clonotype was seen a few times. Its target is not known. Via MiXCR, TCRdb re-called the 5' RACE reads, giving one row per CDR3 protein. The table lists about half a million distinct CDR3 sequences, 15% to 20% of them singletons. Study-level findings and limits: Contracting CD4+ clones sat mainly in CM and EM; CD8+ in EMRA. Clones shrinking from day 15 to 85 showed even CD4/CD8 mixes; later expanders tilted CD4+.

This chain joins TRBV6-5 and TRBJ2-3; perhaps TRBD1 as D (7 bases). The sequence came from an adult woman who had mild COVID-19 (a few samples of this study predate the infection). Cell type and time point are not known. Material: PBMCs or a T cell subset sorted from them (not recorded which). The CDR3 DNA reads TGTGCCAGCAGTTACTCGAACCCGGAGGGGGCCCATACGCAGTATTTT. Translating it yields CASSYSNPEGAHTQYF.